This is a list of T cell receptor beta chains from one sample in a study of siplizumab effects on memory and regulatory T cells. Only in-frame clones appear in the TCRdb table, and some are missing; sequencing was by immunoSEQ multiplex PCR. The top ten hold roughly 1.4% of the sample, which has some 100,000 clones, 94% seen once. The sample comprised non-Treg CD4+ T cells sorted from blood. Receptors were obtained from a human donor in good health. Both conserved end residues are part of each CDR3. D genes are given only for firm matches. Rows give clone size only sometimes, using once, few, many, or a class for an expanded clone.

D gene | J gene | clone size | V gene | CDR3 DNA | CDR3 protein
- | TRBJ2-2 | - | TRBV9 | TGTGCCAGCAGCTCACGCCCCGAGGCCGGGGAGCTGTTTTTT | CASSSRPEAGELFF
TRBD2 | TRBJ2-7 | - | TRBV9 | TGTGCCAGCAGCGCCCAGGGACTAGCGGGAGGGCACCCCTACTACGAGCAGTACTTC | CASSAQGLAGGHPYYEQYF
TRBD2 | TRBJ2-1 | - | TRBV27 | TGTGCCAGCAGCAATTCCGGGACTAGCGGGAACGGTGAGCAGTTCTTC | CASSNSGTSGNGEQFF
TRBD1 | TRBJ2-7 | - | TRBV25-1 | TGTGCCAGCATGACAGGGGGCGGTTACGAGCAGTACTTC | CASMTGGGYEQYF
TRBD1 | TRBJ2-7 | - | TRBV5-1 | TGCGCCAGCAGCTTGACCGGGACAGACACTTACGAGCAGTACTTC | CASSLTGTDTYEQYF
TRBD2 | TRBJ2-3 | - | TRBV5-8 | TGTGCCAGCAGTACCGGGACTAGCGGGAGGGGTACGCAGTATTTT | CASSTGTSGRGTQYF
- | TRBJ1-1 | - | TRBV20-1 | TGCAGTGCTAGTCGGGGAGGTGAAGCTTTCTTT | CSASRGGEAFF
- | TRBJ1-4 | - | TRBV16 | TGTGCCAGCAGCCAAGTAGCAGCAACTAATGAAAAACTGTTTTTT | CASSQVAATNEKLFF
- | TRBJ1-2 | - | TRBV6-1 | TGTGCCACCGGTAGGGACTATGGCTACACCTTC | CATGRDYGYTF
TRBD1 | TRBJ2-7 | once | TRBV30 | TGTGCCTGGAGCCTAGGTGGGACAGGGCCCGACGAGCAGTACTTC | CAWSLGGTGPDEQYF
- | TRBJ2-2 | - | TRBV10-2 | TGCGCCAGCACGGAAAACTATGCCGGGGAGCTGTTTTTT | CASTENYAGELFF
- | TRBJ1-1 | - | TRBV18 | TGTGCCAGCTCACTCGGTTTTAGCCAAGAGGACACTGAAGCTTTCTTT | CASSLGFSQEDTEAFF
- | TRBJ2-7 | - | TRBV6-5 | TGTGCCAGCAGTCCCCGGGTGAGAGCCTACGAGCAGTACTTC | CASSPRVRAYEQYF
TRBD2 | TRBJ2-1 | - | TRBV10-3 | TGTGCCATCAGTGACCACCTAGCGGGATTTCCCCTTACCTACAATGAGCAGTTCTTC | CAISDHLAGFPLTYNEQFF
TRBD2 | TRBJ2-2 | - | TRBV5-4 | TGTGCCAGCAGCTGGGGACTAGGAGTGCGGTCGGGCACCGGGGAGCTGTTTTTT | CASSWGLGVRSGTGELFF
- | TRBJ1-5 | - | TRBV6-7 | TGTGCCAGCAGGGACCGGGGGCTGGTTCAGCCCCAGCATTTT | CASRDRGLVQPQHF
TRBD1 | TRBJ1-4 | - | TRBV19 | TGTGCCAGCCTCCAGGACAGGGAAGCTTCTAATGAAAAACTGTTTTTT | CASLQDREASNEKLFF
- | TRBJ1-1 | - | TRBV9 | TGTGCCAGCAGCGTAGAGCAGGGTCTTACTGAAGCTTTCTTT | CASSVEQGLTEAFF
- | TRBJ1-2 | once | TRBV18 | TGTGCCAGCTCACCACGGGGGGAAGCTAACTATGGCTACACCTTC | CASSPRGEANYGYTF
- | TRBJ1-5 | - | TRBV7-3 | TGTGCCAGCAGCTTAAACGGCAGGGCTAGCAATCAGCCCCAGCATTTT | CASSLNGRASNQPQHF
- | TRBJ2-1 | - | TRBV7-9 | TGTGCCAGCAGCTCGATCGGCGGCGAGCAGTTCTTC | CASSSIGGEQFF
- | TRBJ2-1 | once | TRBV7-2 | TGTGCCAGCAGCTTACTGGCTTCGGTCAATGAGCAGTTCTTC | CASSLLASVNEQFF
TRBD1 | TRBJ2-1 | - | TRBV19 | TGTGCCAGTACCGGGACAGGGGTTGGTAATGAGCAGTTCTTC | CASTGTGVGNEQFF
- | TRBJ1-1 | - | TRBV2 | TGTGCCAGCAGTGAAGATATGAACACTGAAGCTTTCTTT | CASSEDMNTEAFF
- | TRBJ2-5 | - | TRBV28 | TGTGCCAGCAGTTTCGGGGACCGAAAAGAGACCCAGTACTTC | CASSFGDRKETQYF
- | TRBJ1-2 | - | TRBV7-2 | TGTGCCAGCAGCTTATATCTCTATGGCTACACCTTC | CASSLYLYGYTF